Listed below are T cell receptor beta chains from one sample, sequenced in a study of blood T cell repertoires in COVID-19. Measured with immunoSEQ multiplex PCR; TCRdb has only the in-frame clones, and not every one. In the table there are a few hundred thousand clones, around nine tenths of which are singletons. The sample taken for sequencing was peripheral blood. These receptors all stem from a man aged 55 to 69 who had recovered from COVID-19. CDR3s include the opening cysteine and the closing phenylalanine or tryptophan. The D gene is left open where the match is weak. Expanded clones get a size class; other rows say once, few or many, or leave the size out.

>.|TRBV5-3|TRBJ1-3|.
TGTGCCAGAAGCCCGACAGGAGACGGAAACACCATATATTTT
CARSPTGDGNTIYF
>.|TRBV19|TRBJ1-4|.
TGTGCCAGTAGTATATTGTCGACAGCCGCAACTAATGAAAAACTGTTTTTT
CASSILSTAATNEKLFF
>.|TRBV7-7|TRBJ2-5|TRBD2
TGTGCCAGCAGCTTACAGCGGGGGGAGACCCAGTACTTC
CASSLQRGETQYF
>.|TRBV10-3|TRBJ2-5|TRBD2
TGTGCCATTTCCCTTACTAGCGCCCAAGAGACCCAGTACTTC
CAISLTSAQETQYF
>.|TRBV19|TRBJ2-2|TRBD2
TGTGCCAGTAGTGTCCCAGGGAGGGCCGGGGAGCTGTTTTTT
CASSVPGRAGELFF
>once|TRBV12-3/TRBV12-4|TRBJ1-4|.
TGTGCCAGCACTTTACGCAGTGAAAAACTGTTTTTT
CASTLRSEKLFF
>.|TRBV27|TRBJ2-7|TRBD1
TGTGCCAGCCGCCGGGGACAGACAATCTACGAGCAGTACTTC
CASRRGQTIYEQYF
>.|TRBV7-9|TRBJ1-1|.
TGTGCCAGCCCTAGATTGGACACTGAAGCTTTCTTT
CASPRLDTEAFF
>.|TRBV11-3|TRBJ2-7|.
TGTGCCAGCAGCTCGCAGCTGGCGGGTGAGCAGTACTTC
CASSSQLAGEQYF
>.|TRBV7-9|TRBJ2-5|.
TGTGCCAGCAGCCCGTGGGGGGGCGCAGAGACCCAGTACTTC
CASSPWGGAETQYF
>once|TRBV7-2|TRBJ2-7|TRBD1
TGTGCCAGCAGCTTAGCTGGACAGGGGGCTTACGAGCAGTACTTC
CASSLAGQGAYEQYF
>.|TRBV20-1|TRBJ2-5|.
TGCAGTGCTAGACAGGATGAGACCCAGTACTTC
CSARQDETQYF
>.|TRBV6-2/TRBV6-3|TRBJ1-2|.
TGTGCCAGCAGTTACACAGGGATCCCTGTAAGCGGCTACACCTTC
CASSYTGIPVSGYTF
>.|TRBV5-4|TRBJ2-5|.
TGTGCCAGCAGCCAGGTCAGCGGCCACCAAGAGACCCAGTACTTC
CASSQVSGHQETQYF
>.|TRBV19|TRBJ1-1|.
TGTGCCAGTAGGTTCTCAACTCCGAGGGACACTGAAGCTTTCTTT
CASRFSTPRDTEAFF
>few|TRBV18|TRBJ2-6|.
TGTGCCAGCTCATCCAGTCCGGACTTTTCTGGGGCCAACGTCCTGACTTTC
CASSSSPDFSGANVLTF
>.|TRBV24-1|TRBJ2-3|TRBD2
TGTGCCACCAGGTCGGGGACTAGCGGGATTATTAGCACAGATACGCAGTATTTT
CATRSGTSGIISTDTQYF
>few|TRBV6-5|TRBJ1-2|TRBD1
TGTGCCAGCAGACAAGGACAGGGGGCGTTCTATGGCTACACCTTC
CASRQGQGAFYGYTF
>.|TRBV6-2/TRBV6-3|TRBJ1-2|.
TGTGCCAGCAGTTACCCAGGGAACTATGGCTACACCTTC
CASSYPGNYGYTF
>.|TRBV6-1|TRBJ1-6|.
TGTGCCAGCAGCCCCGAGGGAGGGAATTCACCCCTCCACTTT
CASSPEGGNSPLHF
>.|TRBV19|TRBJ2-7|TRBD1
TGTGCCAGTGCAGGGGGCTTTACCTACGAGCAGTACTTC
CASAGGFTYEQYF
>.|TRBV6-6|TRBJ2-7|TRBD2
TGTGCCAGCAGTACCGAGCGGGGGAAGGCTTACGAGCAGTACTTC
CASSTERGKAYEQYF
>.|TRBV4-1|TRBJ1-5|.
TGCGCCAGCAGCCAAGATCCGACTACTAATCAGCCCCAGCATTTT
CASSQDPTTNQPQHF
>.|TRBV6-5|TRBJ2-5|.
TGTGCCAGCAGGCGGAGTGGGGGGAAGGAGACCCAGTACTTC
CASRRSGGKETQYF
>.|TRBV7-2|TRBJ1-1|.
TGTGCCAGCAGCTTAGACAGGGACGCTTTCTTT
CASSLDRDAFF
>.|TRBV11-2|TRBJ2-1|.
TGTGCCAGCAGCCTCCAAACCAGGGTGGAGCAGTTCTTC
CASSLQTRVEQFF
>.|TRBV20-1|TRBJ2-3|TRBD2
TGCAGTGCTAGTCGTCTAGCGGGCCGGGGTACGCAGTATTTT
CSASRLAGRGTQYF
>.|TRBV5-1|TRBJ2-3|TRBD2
TGCGCCAGCAGCTCCTTAGCGGGAGTGAGCACAGATACGCAGTATTTT
CASSSLAGVSTDTQYF
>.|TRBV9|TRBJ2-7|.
TGTGCCAGCAGCCCCCGGGATTCCTACGAGCAGTACTTC
CASSPRDSYEQYF
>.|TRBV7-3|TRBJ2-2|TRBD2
TGTGCCAGCAGTCGCCGGACTAGCGGGAGGTCCGGGGAGCTGTTTTTT
CASSRRTSGRSGELFF
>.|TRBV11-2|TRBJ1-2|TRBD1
TGTGCCAGCAGCTACCAAACAGGGGTTGGCTACACCTTC
CASSYQTGVGYTF
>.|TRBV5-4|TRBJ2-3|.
TGTGCCAGCAGCTCTAGTGGTTTGGGCACAGATACGCAGTATTTT
CASSSSGLGTDTQYF
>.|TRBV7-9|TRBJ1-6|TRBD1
TGTGCCAGCAGCTTAGAAGCAGGGGGAAATTCACCCCTCCACTTT
CASSLEAGGNSPLHF
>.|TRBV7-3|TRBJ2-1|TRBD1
TGTGCCAGCAGCCTCATGCAGCCGGGACAGGGTAGTGGTGAGCAGTTCTTC
CASSLMQPGQGSGEQFF
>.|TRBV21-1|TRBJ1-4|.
TGTGCCAGCAGCCTCCGGGACAGGGGTAGGGAAAAACTGTTTTTT
CASSLRDRGREKLFF
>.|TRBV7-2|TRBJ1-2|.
TGTGCCAGCAGCCCTAGCGGGGGGGGCGGGAACTATGGCTACACCTTC
CASSPSGGGGNYGYTF
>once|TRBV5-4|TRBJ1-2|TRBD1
TGTGCCAGCAGCTTGGGGAAGACAGGGATTGATGATGGCTACACCTTC
CASSLGKTGIDDGYTF
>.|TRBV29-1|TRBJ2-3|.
TGCAGCGTGGCTACAGGGTCCAGCACAGATACGCAGTATTTT
CSVATGSSTDTQYF
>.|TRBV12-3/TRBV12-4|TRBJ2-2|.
TGTGCCAGCAGTTTCGGGGACTGGGAGCTGTTTTTT
CASSFGDWELFF
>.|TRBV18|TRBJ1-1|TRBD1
TGTGCCAGCTCAGCTAGGACAGGGGAGAACACTGAAGCTTTCTTT
CASSARTGENTEAFF
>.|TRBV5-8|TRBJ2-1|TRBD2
TGTGCCAGCAGCTTAGTAGCTAGCGGTTTTTACAATGAGCAGTTCTTC
CASSLVASGFYNEQFF
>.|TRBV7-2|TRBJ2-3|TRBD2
TGTGCCAGCAGACCTCCCGGGACTAGCGGGGGGCGGGCGCAGTATTTT
CASRPPGTSGGRAQYF
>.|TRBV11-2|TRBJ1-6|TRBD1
TGTGCCAGCAGCACCCGGACAGGGGCGAATTCACCCCTCCACTTT
CASSTRTGANSPLHF
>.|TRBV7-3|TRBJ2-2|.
TGTGCCAGCAGCCGAGACAGGACCGACACCGGGGAGCTGTTTTTT
CASSRDRTDTGELFF
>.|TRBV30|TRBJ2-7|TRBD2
TGTGCCTGGAGTGTAGGGGGGACTAGCTACGAGCAGTACTTC
CAWSVGGTSYEQYF
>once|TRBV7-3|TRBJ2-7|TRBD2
TGTGCCAGCAGCATCAGCGGGGGGCCTTCCGAGCAGTACTTC
CASSISGGPSEQYF
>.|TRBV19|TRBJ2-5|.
TGTGCCAGTAGTATTTCGGCGGCCCAAGAGACCCAGTACTTC
CASSISAAQETQYF
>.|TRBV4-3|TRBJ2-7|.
TGCGCCAGCAGCCTAGTCCGAACGCAGGCCTACGAGCAGTACTTC
CASSLVRTQAYEQYF
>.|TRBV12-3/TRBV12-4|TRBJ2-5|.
TGTGCCAGCAGTTTACGGGAGACCCAGTACTTC
CASSLRETQYF
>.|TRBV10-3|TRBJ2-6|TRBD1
TGTGCCATCAGTGAGTTCCACCGGGACAGCAGCTCTGGGGCCAACGTCCTGACTTTC
CAISEFHRDSSSGANVLTF
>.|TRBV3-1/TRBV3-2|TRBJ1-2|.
TGTGCCAGCAGCCAAGTTCAGGGTGGGGACTATGGCTACACCTTC
CASSQVQGGDYGYTF
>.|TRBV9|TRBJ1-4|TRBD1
TGTGCCAGCAGCCCCGGGAGATCGACAGGGGCTAATGAAAAACTGTTTTTT
CASSPGRSTGANEKLFF
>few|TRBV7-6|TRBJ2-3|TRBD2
TGTGCCAGCAGCTTAGTGAGCGGGGGGACAGATACGCAGTATTTT
CASSLVSGGTDTQYF
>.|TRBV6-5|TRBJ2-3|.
TGTGCCATCCCCCCTCGACAGAGCCTCACAGATACGCAGTATTTT
CAIPPRQSLTDTQYF
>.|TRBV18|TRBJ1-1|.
TGTGCCAGCTCACCACGGGCGGGTGGGACTGAAGCTTTCTTT
CASSPRAGGTEAFF